The present T cell receptor beta chain was sequenced within a study of blood T cell repertoires in COVID-19. Background on the study: The United States, Italy and Spain were the sources of the acute and convalescent COVID-19 samples.

Germline loops: CDR1 LGHDT, CDR2 YNNKEL (reference sequence). Trimming cost V 1 base and J 10 bases; bases outside gene matches: 8. This CDR3 is 15 amino acids long. Authors' data handling: Reference gene primer amplification gave estimated nucleated cell counts. Using immunoSEQ multiplex PCR, the repertoire was profiled, and TCRdb retains in-frame clones only, with some absent. Clone size and V and J calls were adopted from that table, with D and trimming inferred from the DNA. The sample lists under 85,000 clones; roughly 80% were seen once. This receptor was taken from a man between 60 and 75 years old with active or convalescent COVID-19. This chain uses TRBV3-1 (or the pseudogene TRBV3-2) with TRBJ2-5, with 11 bases matching TRBD2. The sample consisted of peripheral blood. CDR3 in DNA: TGTGCCAGCAGCCAAGCCCCCCTAGCGGGGGGAAACCAGTACTTC. Protein sequence: CASSQAPLAGGNQYF.